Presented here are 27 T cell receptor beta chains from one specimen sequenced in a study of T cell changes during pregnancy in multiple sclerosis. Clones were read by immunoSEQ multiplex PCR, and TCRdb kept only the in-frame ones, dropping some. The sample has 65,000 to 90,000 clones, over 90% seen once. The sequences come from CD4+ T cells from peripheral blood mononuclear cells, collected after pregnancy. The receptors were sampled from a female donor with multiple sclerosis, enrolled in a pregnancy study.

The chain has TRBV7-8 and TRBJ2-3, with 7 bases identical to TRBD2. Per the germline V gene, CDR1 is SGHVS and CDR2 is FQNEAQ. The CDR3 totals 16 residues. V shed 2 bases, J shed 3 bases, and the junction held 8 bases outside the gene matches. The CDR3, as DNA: TGTGCCAGCAGCTTACTGCTAGCGGTAGCAACAGATACGCAGTATTTT. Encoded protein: CASSLLLAVATDTQYF.

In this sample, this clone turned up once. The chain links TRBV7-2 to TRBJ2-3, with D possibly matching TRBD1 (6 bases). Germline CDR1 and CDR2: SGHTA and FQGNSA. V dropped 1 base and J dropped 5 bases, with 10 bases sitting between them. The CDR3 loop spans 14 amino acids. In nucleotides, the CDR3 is TGTGCCAGCAGCTTAGGTCAGGGGATAGATACGCAGTATTTT. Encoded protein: CASSLGQGIDTQYF.

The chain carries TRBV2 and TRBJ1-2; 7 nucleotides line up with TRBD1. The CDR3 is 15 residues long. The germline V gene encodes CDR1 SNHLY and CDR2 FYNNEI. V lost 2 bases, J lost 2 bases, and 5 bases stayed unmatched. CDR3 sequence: CASSEFQGVNYGYTF. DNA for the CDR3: TGTGCCAGCAGTGAATTTCAGGGGGTAAACTATGGCTACACCTTC. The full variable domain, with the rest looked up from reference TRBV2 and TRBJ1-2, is EPEVTQTPSHQVTQMGQEVILRCVPISNHLYFYWYRQILGQKVEFLVSFYNNEISEKSEIFDDQFSVERPDGSNFTLKIRSTKLEDSAMYFCASSEFQGVNYGYTFGSGTRLTVV.

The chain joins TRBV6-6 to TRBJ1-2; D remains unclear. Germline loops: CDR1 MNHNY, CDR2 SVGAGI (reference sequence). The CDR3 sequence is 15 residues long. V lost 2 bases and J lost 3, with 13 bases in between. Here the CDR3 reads CASSYVDARHYGYTF. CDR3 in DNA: TGTGCCAGCAGTTACGTCGACGCCAGGCACTATGGCTACACCTTC.

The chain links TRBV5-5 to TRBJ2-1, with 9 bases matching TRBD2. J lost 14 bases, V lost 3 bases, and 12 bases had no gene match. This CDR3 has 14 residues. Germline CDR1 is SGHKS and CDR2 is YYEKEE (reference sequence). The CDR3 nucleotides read TGTGCCAGCAGCTCCCCCCCGGCGGGGGGGCCGGAGTTCTTC. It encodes CASSSPPAGGPEFF.

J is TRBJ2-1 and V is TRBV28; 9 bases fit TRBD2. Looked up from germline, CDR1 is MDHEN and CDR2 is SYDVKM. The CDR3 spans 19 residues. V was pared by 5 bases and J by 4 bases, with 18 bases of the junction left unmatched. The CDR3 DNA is TGTGCCAGCAGTCCAGGGATGGCGGGAGGGTCTCCTCGGTACAATGAGCAGTTCTTC. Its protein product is CASSPGMAGGSPRYNEQFF.

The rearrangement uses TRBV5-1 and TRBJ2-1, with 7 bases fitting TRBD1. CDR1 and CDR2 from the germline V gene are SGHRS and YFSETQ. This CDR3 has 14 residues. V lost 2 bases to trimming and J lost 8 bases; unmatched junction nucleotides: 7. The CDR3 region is CASSLQGRNYEQFF. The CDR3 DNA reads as TGCGCCAGCAGCTTACAGGGGCGTAACTATGAGCAGTTCTTC.

The CDR3 here is CASSFRGGSNQPQHF. CDR3 nucleotide sequence: TGTGCCAGCAGTTTCAGGGGTGGGAGCAATCAGCCCCAGCATTTT. This chain uses TRBV27 with TRBJ1-5; a weak D match, TRBD1 (6 bases). Germline lookup yields CDR1 MNHEY and CDR2 SMNVEV (reference sequence). There are 15 residues in the CDR3. Trimming removed 3 bases at V and 1 base at J, with 10 bases between.

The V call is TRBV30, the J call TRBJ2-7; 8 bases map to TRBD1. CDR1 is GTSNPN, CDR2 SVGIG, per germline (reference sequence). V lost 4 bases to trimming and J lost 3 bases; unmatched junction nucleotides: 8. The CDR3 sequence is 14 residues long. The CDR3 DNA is TGTGCCTGGAATCCGGACAGGGTTGTCTACGAGCAGTACTTC. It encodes CAWNPDRVVYEQYF.

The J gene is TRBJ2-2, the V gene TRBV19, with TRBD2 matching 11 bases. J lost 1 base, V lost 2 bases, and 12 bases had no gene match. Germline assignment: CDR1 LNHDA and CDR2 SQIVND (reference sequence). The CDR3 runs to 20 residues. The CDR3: CASSIRQWLAGGLNTGELFF. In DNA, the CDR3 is TGTGCCAGTAGTATAAGGCAGTGGCTAGCGGGGGGCCTGAACACCGGGGAGCTGTTTTTT. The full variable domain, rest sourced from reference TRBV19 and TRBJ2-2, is DGGITQSPKYLFRKEGQNVTLSCEQNLNHDAMYWYRQDPGQGLRLIYYSQIVNDFQKGDIAEGYSVSREKKESFPLTVTSAQKNPTAFYLCASSIRQWLAGGLNTGELFFGEGSRLTVL.

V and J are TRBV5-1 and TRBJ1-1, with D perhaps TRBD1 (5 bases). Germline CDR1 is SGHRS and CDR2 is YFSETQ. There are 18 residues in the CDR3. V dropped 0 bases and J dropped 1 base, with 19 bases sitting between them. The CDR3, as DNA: TGCGCCAGCAGCTTGGGTTTACAGGACGCTGTGACGAACACTGAAGCTTTCTTT. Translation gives CASSLGLQDAVTNTEAFF.

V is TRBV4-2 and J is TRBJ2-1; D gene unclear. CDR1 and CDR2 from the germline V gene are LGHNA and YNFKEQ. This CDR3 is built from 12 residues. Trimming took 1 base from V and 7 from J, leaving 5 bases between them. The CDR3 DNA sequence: TGTGCCAGCAGCCAAGCGCGAAATGAGCAGTTCTTC. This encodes CASSQARNEQFF.

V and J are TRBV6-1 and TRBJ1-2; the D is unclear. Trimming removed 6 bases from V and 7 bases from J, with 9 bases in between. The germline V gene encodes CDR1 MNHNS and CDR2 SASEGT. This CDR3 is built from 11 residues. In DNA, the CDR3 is TGTGCCAGCAGCGGGGATTTTGGCTACACCTTC. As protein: CASSGDFGYTF.

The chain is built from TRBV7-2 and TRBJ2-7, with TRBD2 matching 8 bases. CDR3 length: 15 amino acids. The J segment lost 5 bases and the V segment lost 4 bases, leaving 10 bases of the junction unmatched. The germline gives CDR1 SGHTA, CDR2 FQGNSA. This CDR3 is CASSSQAGDSDEQYF. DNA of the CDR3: TGTGCCAGCAGCTCCCAAGCGGGAGATAGCGACGAGCAGTACTTC.

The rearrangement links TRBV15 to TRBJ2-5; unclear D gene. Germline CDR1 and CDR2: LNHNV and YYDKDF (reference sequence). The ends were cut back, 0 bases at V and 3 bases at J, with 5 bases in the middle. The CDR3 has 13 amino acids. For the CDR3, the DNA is TGTGCCACCAGCAGAGATCGAGAAGAGACCCAGTACTTC. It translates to CATSRDREETQYF.

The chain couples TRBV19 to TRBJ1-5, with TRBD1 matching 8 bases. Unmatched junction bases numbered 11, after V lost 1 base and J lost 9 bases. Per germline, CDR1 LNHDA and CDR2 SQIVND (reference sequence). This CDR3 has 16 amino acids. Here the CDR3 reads CASSIGGQEGRGPQHF. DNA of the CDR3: TGTGCCAGTAGTATAGGGGGACAGGAGGGCAGAGGGCCCCAGCATTTT.

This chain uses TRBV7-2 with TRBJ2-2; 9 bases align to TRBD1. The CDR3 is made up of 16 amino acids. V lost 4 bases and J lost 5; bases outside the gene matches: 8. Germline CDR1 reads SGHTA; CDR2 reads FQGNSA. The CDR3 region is CASSSYRGRRTGELFF. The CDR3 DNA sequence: TGTGCCAGCAGCTCTTACAGGGGGCGAAGAACCGGGGAGCTGTTTTTT.

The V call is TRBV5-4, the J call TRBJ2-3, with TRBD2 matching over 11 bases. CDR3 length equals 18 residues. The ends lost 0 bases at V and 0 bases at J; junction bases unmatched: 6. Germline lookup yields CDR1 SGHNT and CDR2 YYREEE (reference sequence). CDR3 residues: CASSLVAGGAHSTDTQYF. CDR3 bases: TGTGCCAGCAGCTTGGTAGCGGGAGGGGCCCATAGCACAGATACGCAGTATTTT.

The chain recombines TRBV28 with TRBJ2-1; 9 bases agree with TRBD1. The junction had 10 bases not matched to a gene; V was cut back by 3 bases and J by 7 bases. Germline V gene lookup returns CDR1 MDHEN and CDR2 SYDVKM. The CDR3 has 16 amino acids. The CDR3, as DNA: TGTGCCAGCAGTTTTGGGGCCCCGACAGGGGGAAATGAGCAGTTCTTC. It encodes CASSFGAPTGGNEQFF.

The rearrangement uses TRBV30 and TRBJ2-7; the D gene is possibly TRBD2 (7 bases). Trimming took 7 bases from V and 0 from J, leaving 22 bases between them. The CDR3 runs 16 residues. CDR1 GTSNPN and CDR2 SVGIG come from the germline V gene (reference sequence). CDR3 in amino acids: CAYTQGRVDFSYEQYF. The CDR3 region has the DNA TGTGCCTACACTCAGGGGAGGGTTGACTTCTCCTACGAGCAGTACTTC.

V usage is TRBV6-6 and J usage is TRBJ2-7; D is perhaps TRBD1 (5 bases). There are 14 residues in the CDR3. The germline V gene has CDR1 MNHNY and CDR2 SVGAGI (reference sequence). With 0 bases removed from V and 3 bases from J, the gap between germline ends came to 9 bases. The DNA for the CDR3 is TGTGCCAGCAGTTACTCGCCAGGGAACTACGAGCAGTACTTC. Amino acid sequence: CASSYSPGNYEQYF.

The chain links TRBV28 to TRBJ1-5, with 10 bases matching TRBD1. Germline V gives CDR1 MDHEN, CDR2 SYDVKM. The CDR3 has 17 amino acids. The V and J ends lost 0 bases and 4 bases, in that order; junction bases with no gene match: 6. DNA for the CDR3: TGTGCCAGCAGTTTATGGAAGGGACAGGGGCCTAATCAGCCCCAGCATTTT. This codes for CASSLWKGQGPNQPQHF.

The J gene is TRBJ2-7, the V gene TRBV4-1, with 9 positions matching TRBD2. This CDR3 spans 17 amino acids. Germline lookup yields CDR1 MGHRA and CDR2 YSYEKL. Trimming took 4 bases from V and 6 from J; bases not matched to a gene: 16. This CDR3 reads CASSLGALAGEVGEQYF. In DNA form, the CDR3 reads TGCGCCAGCAGCCTCGGGGCCTTAGCGGGAGAGGTTGGCGAGCAGTACTTC.

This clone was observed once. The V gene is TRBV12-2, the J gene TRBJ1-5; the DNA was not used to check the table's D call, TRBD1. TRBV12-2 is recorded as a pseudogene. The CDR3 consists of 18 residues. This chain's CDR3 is CASRLILTGNNGNQPQHF. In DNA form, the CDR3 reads TGTGCAAGTCGCTTGATACTGACAGGGAATAACGGCAATCAGCCCCAGCATTTT.

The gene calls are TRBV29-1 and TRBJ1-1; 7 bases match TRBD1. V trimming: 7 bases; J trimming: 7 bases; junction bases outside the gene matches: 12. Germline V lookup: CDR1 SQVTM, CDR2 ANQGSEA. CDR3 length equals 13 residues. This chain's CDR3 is CSAHEGAVGEAFF. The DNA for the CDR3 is TGCAGCGCTCACGAGGGGGCGGTGGGTGAAGCTTTCTTT.

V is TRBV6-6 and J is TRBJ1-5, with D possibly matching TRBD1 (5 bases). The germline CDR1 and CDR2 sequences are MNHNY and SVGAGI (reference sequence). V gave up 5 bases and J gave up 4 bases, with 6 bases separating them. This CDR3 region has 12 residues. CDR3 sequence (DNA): TGTGCCAGCAGTCAGGGTAATCAGCCCCAGCATTTT. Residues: CASSQGNQPQHF.

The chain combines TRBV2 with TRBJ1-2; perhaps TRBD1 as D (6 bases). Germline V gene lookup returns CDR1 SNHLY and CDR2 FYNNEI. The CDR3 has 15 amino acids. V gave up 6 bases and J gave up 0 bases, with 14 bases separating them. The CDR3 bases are TGTGCCAGCAGGGCAGGGGCCGGGGCTAACTATGGCTACACCTTC. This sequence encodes CASRAGAGANYGYTF.